Below, 21 T cell receptor beta chains from the same sample are listed, as sequenced in a study of spatial heterogeneity in lung cancer. Study outcomes and limitations: The study found that expanded intratumoral alpha and beta TCR counts tracked tumor mutation counts.

TCRdb reanalysed the 5' RACE reads using MiXCR and keeps one entry per CDR3 protein. The sample has tens of thousands of distinct CDR3 sequences; about 4.4% are singletons. These receptors are not linked to any known antigen. Time point specified: sample taken at primary tumor resection. The starting material was lung tumor tissue, obtained at surgery. These TCRs come from a male donor with early-stage non-small cell lung cancer.

This chain connects TRBV20-1 to TRBJ2-5; possibly TRBD2 for D (6 bases). This CDR3 spans 14 amino acids. Germline V gives CDR1 DFQATT, CDR2 SNEGSKA (reference sequence). V lost 0 bases to trimming and J lost 3 bases, with 11 bases between them. Here the CDR3 DNA reads TGCAGTGCTAGAGATCGTGGGGGGAAAGAGACCCAGTACTTC. Translation gives CSARDRGGKETQYF.

Many counts were recorded for this clonotype. The chain's CDR3 is CASSLWGQGRHYGYTF. The DNA of the CDR3 is TGTGCCAGCAGTTTGTGGGGACAGGGTCGACACTATGGCTACACCTTC. The J gene is TRBJ1-2, the V gene TRBV27; TRBD1 aligns across 9 bases. The length of the CDR3 is 16 residues. Germline CDR1 MNHEY, CDR2 SMNVEV (reference sequence). J was trimmed by 3 bases and V by 3 bases; bases with no gene match: 8.

This clonotype appeared many times. The rearrangement links TRBV12-3 or TRBV12-4 to TRBJ1-2, with no clear D. This CDR3 has 12 amino acids. V was pared by 5 bases and J by 8 bases, with 12 bases between. The CDR3 coding sequence is TGTGCCAGCAGTACTTCCCCGGTGGGCTACACCTTC. This encodes CASSTSPVGYTF.

This clonotype was recorded at least ten times. The chain is built from TRBV19 and TRBJ2-1; 7 nucleotides line up with TRBD1. V was clipped by 1 base and J by 2 bases; unmatched bases: 2. Germline V gives CDR1 LNHDA, CDR2 SQIVND (reference sequence). CDR3 length equals 15 residues. The DNA of the CDR3 is TGTGCCAGTAGTATAGGAGGGGGCGCCTACAATGAGCAGTTCTTC. Translating it yields CASSIGGGAYNEQFF.

This clonotype showed up many times. The chain has TRBV5-1 and TRBJ2-3; 8 bases are shared with TRBD1. The CDR3 sequence is 15 residues long. The germline gives CDR1 SGHRS, CDR2 YFSETQ. J lost 2 bases, V lost 1 base, and 3 bases had no gene match. The CDR3 DNA is TGCGCCAGCAGCTTGACAGGGGGGTACACAGATACGCAGTATTTT. Translating gives CASSLTGGYTDTQYF.

This clonotype has more than one count but fewer than ten. This chain connects TRBV11-2 to TRBJ2-7, with D possibly being TRBD2 (6 bases). The CDR3 runs to 15 residues. CDR1 and CDR2 from the germline V gene are SGHAT and FQNNGV. V was clipped by 0 bases and J by 0 bases, with 9 bases between them. Here the CDR3 reads CASSLESGYSYEQYF. The CDR3 bases are TGTGCCAGCAGCTTAGAGAGCGGGTACTCCTACGAGCAGTACTTC.

Ten or more counts support this clonotype. The rearrangement links TRBV6-2 or TRBV6-3 to TRBJ2-7; D call uncertain. CDR1 and CDR2 from the germline V gene are MNHEY and SVGEGT. The V end lost 5 bases, the J end lost 4 bases, and 15 bases lay between the germline ends. The CDR3 covers 14 residues. CDR3 nucleotide sequence: TGTGCCAGCAGTCCCCCGCCGGTGGGGTACGAGCAGTACTTC. The encoded protein is CASSPPPVGYEQYF.

This clonotype was seen many times. The chain recombines TRBV29-1 with TRBJ2-3, with 9 bases fitting TRBD2. The CDR3 extends over 15 amino acids. The V gene end was trimmed by 2 bases and the J gene end by 2 bases; junction bases not matched to a gene: 5. Looked up from germline, CDR1 is SQVTM and CDR2 is ANQGSEA. The CDR3 region is CSVERREGLTDTQYF. The CDR3 DNA reads as TGCAGCGTTGAAAGGCGGGAGGGCCTCACAGATACGCAGTATTTT.

This clonotype turned up a few times. The V gene is TRBV18, the J gene TRBJ2-7; 7 bases are a match to TRBD1. The trim removed 5 bases at V and 3 bases at J, leaving 7 bases unmatched. The CDR3 runs 14 residues. Germline V lookup: CDR1 KGHSH, CDR2 LQKENI. This chain's CDR3 is CASSTRQGVYEQYF. The CDR3 nucleotides are TGTGCCAGCTCAACGAGACAGGGCGTCTACGAGCAGTACTTC.

In this sample, this clonotype turned up many times. V is TRBV24-1 and J is TRBJ2-2; tentatively, D is TRBD2 (5 bases). The CDR3 contains 17 residues. Germline CDR1 and CDR2: KGHDR and SFDVKD. V was cut by 3 bases and J by 1 base, with 14 bases left in between. CDR3 bases: TGTGCCACCAGTGATATTAGGACTGATAAGAACACCGGGGAGCTGTTTTTT. It translates to CATSDIRTDKNTGELFF.

The sample holds many counts of this clonotype. This chain joins TRBV2 and TRBJ1-1; a possible D gene is TRBD1 (5 bases). Germline-derived CDR1 and CDR2 are SNHLY and FYNNEI. The V and J ends lost 7 bases and 5 bases respectively, with 11 bases between them. This CDR3 comprises 12 residues. The CDR3 bases are TGTGCCAGCACGCTCGGGGGTACTGAAGCTTTCTTT. Its translation: CASTLGGTEAFF.

In this sample, this clonotype turned up many times. The chain links TRBV2 to TRBJ2-3; TRBD1 is a possible D gene (5 bases). CDR1 SNHLY and CDR2 FYNNEI come from the germline V gene. V was pared by 4 bases and J by 6 bases, with 11 bases between. The CDR3 extends over 13 amino acids. This CDR3 is CASSVGPGDTQYF. The DNA for the CDR3 is TGTGCCAGCAGTGTGGGGCCCGGCGATACGCAGTATTTT.

This clonotype occurred many times. The chain uses TRBV18 and TRBJ2-5, with D perhaps matching TRBD1 or TRBD2 (6 bases each). V was shortened by 3 bases and J by 4 bases, with 15 bases between the two germline ends. CDR3 size: 15 residues. Germline lookup yields CDR1 KGHSH and CDR2 LQKENI. CDR3 protein: CASSPPGAAGETQYF. The CDR3 DNA follows: TGTGCCAGCTCACCCCCGGGGGCAGCTGGAGAGACCCAGTACTTC. The full variable domain, completed using reference TRBV18 and TRBJ2-5, is NAGVMQNPRHLVRRRGQEARLRCSPMKGHSHVYWYRQLPEEGLKFMVYLQKENIIDESGMPKERFSAEFPKEGPSILRIQQVVRGDSAAYFCASSPPGAAGETQYFGPGTRLLVL.

This clonotype was seen ten or more times. The chain employs TRBV7-9 and TRBJ1-4; tentatively, D is TRBD1 (5 bases). The length of the CDR3 is 14 residues. V dropped 5 bases and J dropped 4 bases, with 11 bases sitting between them. Germline V CDR1 and CDR2: SEHNR, FQNEAQ (reference sequence). The CDR3 DNA reads as TGTGCCAGCAGCCCTGGGACGGTTAATGAAAAACTGTTTTTT. Translated: CASSPGTVNEKLFF.

In this sample, this clonotype turned up many times. DNA of the CDR3: TGTGCCAGCAGTCCTTGGGGAGGGGTCTACGAGCAGTACTTC. It specifies CASSPWGGVYEQYF. The genes are TRBV27 and TRBJ2-7; 7 bases match TRBD2. The CDR3 loop spans 14 amino acids. J was trimmed by 3 bases and V by 5 bases; bases with no gene match: 7. Germline V lookup: CDR1 MNHEY, CDR2 SMNVEV (reference sequence).

This clonotype was detected many times. The chain is built from TRBV28 and TRBJ1-6; D not resolved. The CDR3 totals 13 residues. The germline V and J ends were trimmed by 5 bases and 9 bases, with 11 bases remaining between them. From germline, CDR1 is MDHEN and CDR2 SYDVKM. The CDR3 loop is CASSLTWTSPLHF. CDR3 in DNA: TGTGCCAGCAGTCTTACATGGACTTCACCCCTCCACTTT.

This clonotype has a count of ten or more. This chain uses TRBV10-2 with TRBJ1-1; no clear D gene. The CDR3 contains 14 residues. Germline values: CDR1 WSHSY, CDR2 SAAADI. V lost 3 bases, J lost 1 base, and 9 bases lay in between. The CDR3 loop is CASSDSAANTEAFF. CDR3 DNA: TGCGCCAGCAGTGATTCGGCAGCGAACACTGAAGCTTTCTTT.

This clonotype was seen repeatedly, ten times or more. The V and J genes are TRBV20-1 and TRBJ1-2; no clear D gene. The CDR3 runs 16 residues. Germline V gene sequence: CDR1 DFQATT, CDR2 SNEGSKA (reference sequence). V lost 0 bases and J lost 4, with 18 bases in between. The CDR3: CSARDENSPGIYGYTF. The CDR3 nucleotides are TGCAGTGCTAGAGATGAGAACAGCCCGGGCATCTATGGCTACACCTTC.

By sample fraction, this clonotype is medium-sized. The chain has TRBV5-1 and TRBJ2-3; D gene unclear. V lost 7 bases and J lost 0, with 12 bases in between. The germline CDR1 and CDR2 sequences are SGHRS and YFSETQ. CDR3 length: 14 residues. The CDR3 DNA reads TGCGCCAGCCGCCGGGCTATTAGCACAGATACGCAGTATTTT. Translation: CASRRAISTDTQYF.

This clonotype was seen ten or more times. This rearrangement joins TRBV5-4 to TRBJ1-1; perhaps TRBD1 as D (6 bases). The CDR3 loop spans 16 amino acids. The germline V gene encodes CDR1 SGHNT and CDR2 YYREEE (reference sequence). V shed 4 bases and J shed 1 base, with 17 bases lying between them. CDR3 loop: CASSPTSGRGNTEAFF. The DNA of the CDR3 is TGTGCCAGCAGCCCAACGAGCGGCAGGGGGAACACTGAAGCTTTCTTT.

This chain uses TRBV5-1 with TRBJ1-3; D unclear. This CDR3 has 16 residues. Per germline, CDR1 SGHRS and CDR2 YFSETQ. V lost 4 bases, J lost 0 bases, and 14 bases lay in between. CDR3 nucleotides: TGCGCCAGCAGCCCCCGTGATGGGCGCTCTGGAAACACCATATATTTT. This gives the protein CASSPRDGRSGNTIYF.